The rows below give T cell receptor beta chains drawn from one sample of a study of blood T cell repertoires in COVID-19. The table came from immunoSEQ multiplex PCR; TCRdb's copy has only in-frame clones and leaves some out. The repertoire consists of 150,000 to 200,000 clones, with around nine tenths occurring once and the leading ten covering around 2.7%. The sequenced material came from peripheral blood. These receptors all stem from a man in his forties or fifties with active or convalescent COVID-19. CDR3s include the opening cysteine and the closing phenylalanine or tryptophan. The D gene is left open where the match is weak. Part of the rows lack a size; the others show once, few, many or a class for expanded clones.

>TRBV2|-|TRBJ2-2|-
TGTGCCAGCAGTGGGAGGGAGACCGGGGAGCTGTTTTTT
CASSGRETGELFF
>TRBV20-1|-|TRBJ2-7|-
TGCAGTGCTAGCTCTGGCCACGAGCAGTACTTC
CSASSGHEQYF
>TRBV5-4|-|TRBJ2-5|-
TGTGCCAGCAGTCTTGGGGGGACTCAAGAGACCCAGTACTTC
CASSLGGTQETQYF
>TRBV6-6|TRBD1|TRBJ2-3|-
TGTGCCAGCAACAGGGGGAGATCAGATACGCAGTATTTT
CASNRGRSDTQYF
>TRBV28|-|TRBJ1-2|-
TGTGCCAGCAGTTCGACCCAGGGGCCAGACTATGGCTACACCTTC
CASSSTQGPDYGYTF
>TRBV13|TRBD1|TRBJ2-5|-
TGTGCCAGCAGCCCCGCCGGGGACAGTATACAAGAGACCCAGTACTTC
CASSPAGDSIQETQYF
>TRBV5-4|-|TRBJ1-4|-
TGTGCCAGCAGCCTTTACCCCGGTAATGAAAAACTGTTTTTT
CASSLYPGNEKLFF
>TRBV11-2|-|TRBJ1-3|once
TGTGCCAGCAGCGAAAACAACTCTGGAAACACCATATATTTT
CASSENNSGNTIYF
>TRBV12-5|TRBD1|TRBJ1-2|once
TGTGCTAGTGGTTTGGCCCCCGGGACAGGGCCCGCAGGCTACACCTTC
CASGLAPGTGPAGYTF
>TRBV30|-|TRBJ1-5|-
TGTGCCTGGAGTGTAACCGGTAGCAATCAGCCCCAGCATTTT
CAWSVTGSNQPQHF
>TRBV7-3|-|TRBJ2-7|few
TGTGCCAGCAGCTCGACCGACAGCCCCTACGAGCAGTACTTC
CASSSTDSPYEQYF
>TRBV7-6|-|TRBJ2-3|-
TGTGCCAGCAGGGGGGGAGGAGATACGCAGTATTTT
CASRGGGDTQYF
>TRBV18|-|TRBJ2-5|-
TGTGCCAGCTCTCCCCAGGGCGGCATCAAGCAAGAGACCCAGTACTTC
CASSPQGGIKQETQYF
>TRBV5-1|-|TRBJ2-7|-
TGCGCCAGCAGCCCAGGGGACGCAGTCTACGAGCAGTACTTC
CASSPGDAVYEQYF
>TRBV28|-|TRBJ2-7|-
TGTGCCAGCAGTTCTCCGGGGTCTTCCTACGAGCAGTACTTC
CASSSPGSSYEQYF
>TRBV19|TRBD2|TRBJ2-5|-
TGTGCCAGTAGTATAGGTCGAGCGGGGGGGGAAGAGACCCAGTACTTC
CASSIGRAGGEETQYF
>TRBV5-6|-|TRBJ1-3|-
TGTGCCAGCAGCTTGGCCATCGGGGCTGGAAACACCATATATTTT
CASSLAIGAGNTIYF
>TRBV19|-|TRBJ1-6|few
TGTGCCAGTAGGTTTTTGGACAGCCCAAATTCACCCCTCCACTTT
CASRFLDSPNSPLHF
>TRBV10-3|-|TRBJ2-7|once
TGTGCCATCAGTGAGCCCGGGACACTGCACGAGCAGTACTTC
CAISEPGTLHEQYF
>TRBV19|TRBD1|TRBJ1-2|-
TGTGCCAGTAATCTAGCAGGGGGCCATGGCTACACCTTC
CASNLAGGHGYTF
>TRBV29-1|TRBD1|TRBJ1-1|-
TGCAGCGTATCCCCGACAGGGGCAAGCACTGAAGCTTTCTTT
CSVSPTGASTEAFF
>TRBV25-1|-|TRBJ2-1|-
TGTGCCAGCAGTGATGGGGTCCGGGGACTCCATAGGAATGAGCAGTTCTTC
CASSDGVRGLHRNEQFF
>TRBV18|-|TRBJ1-6|-
TGTGCCAGCTCACCAAGAGAAAATTCACCCCTCCACTTT
CASSPRENSPLHF
>TRBV19|TRBD1|TRBJ1-2|-
TGTGCCAGTAGGACAGGGGGCAGCTATGGCTACACCTTC
CASRTGGSYGYTF
>TRBV3-1/TRBV3-2|TRBD1|TRBJ1-1|-
TGTGCCAGCAGCCCGATCGACAGGGAAACTGAAGCTTTCTTT
CASSPIDRETEAFF
>TRBV4-3|-|TRBJ1-4|-
TGCGCCAGCAGCCTCCAACTATTCAGGCTAGGGGATGAAAAACTGTTTTTT
CASSLQLFRLGDEKLFF
>TRBV7-3|TRBD2|TRBJ2-7|-
TGTGCCAGCAGCTTAGGGACTAGTCGGGAGCAGTACTTC
CASSLGTSREQYF
>TRBV3-1/TRBV3-2|-|TRBJ1-5|-
TGTGCCAGCAGCCAACAGGGTGTCAATCAGCCCCAGCATTTT
CASSQQGVNQPQHF
>TRBV2|TRBD1|TRBJ1-4|-
TGTGCCAGCATGAAGATGGGACAGAATAATGAAAAACTGTTTTTT
CASMKMGQNNEKLFF
>TRBV5-5|-|TRBJ1-2|-
TGTGCCAGCTCGAGGTCTGAGGCTAACTATGGCTACACCTTC
CASSRSEANYGYTF
>TRBV19|-|TRBJ2-1|-
TGTGCCAGTAGTATTTGGCGGGCAGGCACGTCCTACAATGAGCAGTTCTTC
CASSIWRAGTSYNEQFF
>TRBV6-6|TRBD1|TRBJ1-2|-
TGTGCCAGCAGTTACCTGGGACAGGACTCCTATGGCTACACCTTC
CASSYLGQDSYGYTF
>TRBV5-1|-|TRBJ2-6|-
TGCGCCAGCAGCTTAGGACATGGGTATAGTATGGCCAACGTCCTGACTTTC
CASSLGHGYSMANVLTF
>TRBV28|TRBD1|TRBJ1-3|-
TGTGCCAGCAGTTTTTCGACAGGGGCTGGAAACACCATATATTTT
CASSFSTGAGNTIYF
>TRBV19|TRBD2|TRBJ2-3|-
TGTGCCAGTACCGACGGGGGGGGCCGGACAGATACGCAGTATTTT
CASTDGGGRTDTQYF
>TRBV30|-|TRBJ1-5|-
TGTGCCTGGAGTGTAGAGGGAGGCCTTAGCAATCAGCCCCAGCATTTT
CAWSVEGGLSNQPQHF
>TRBV19|-|TRBJ1-3|-
TGTGCCAGTAGTTTCGCCATATATTTT
CASSFAIYF
>TRBV5-1|-|TRBJ2-2|-
TGCGCCAGCAGCTTGGGTCTCGGGGGAAACACCGGGGAGCTGTTTTTT
CASSLGLGGNTGELFF
>TRBV7-6|-|TRBJ2-7|-
TGTGCCAGCAGCGGCGGATCAGACAGCTCCTACGAGCAGTACTTC
CASSGGSDSSYEQYF
>TRBV5-1|-|TRBJ1-5|-
TGCGCCAGCAGCGTGGACGGGTACAATCAGCCCCAGCATTTT
CASSVDGYNQPQHF
>TRBV5-4|-|TRBJ2-7|few
TGTGCCAGCAGCCCCCGCGTGGAGGGGGAGCAGTACTTC
CASSPRVEGEQYF
>TRBV11-2|-|TRBJ1-2|-
TGTGCCAGCAGCTTACTTGCAGGGGATGGCTACACCTTC
CASSLLAGDGYTF
>TRBV10-3|-|TRBJ2-5|-
TGTGCCATCAGCGAGGCGGGGGCCCAAGAGACCCAGTACTTC
CAISEAGAQETQYF
>TRBV7-3|-|TRBJ1-1|-
TGTGCCAGCAGCCTTCAGGAGAACACTGAAGCTTTCTTT
CASSLQENTEAFF
>TRBV7-3|-|TRBJ2-2|-
TGTGCCAGCAGCTTAGAGGTCGGGGAGCTGTTTTTT
CASSLEVGELFF
>TRBV6-4|TRBD1|TRBJ1-5|-
TGTGCCAGCACCGGGACAGTTCTTTATAGCAATCAGCCCCAGCATTTT
CASTGTVLYSNQPQHF
>TRBV29-1|-|TRBJ1-2|-
TGCAGCAGTAGGGAGGGGTATGGCTACACCTTC
CSSREGYGYTF
>TRBV27|-|TRBJ1-3|-
TGTGCCAGCAGTTTCGACAGGCCACCTGGAAACACCATATATTTT
CASSFDRPPGNTIYF
>TRBV29-1|-|TRBJ2-7|-
TGCAGCGCCACCGGCGGCTACGAGCAGTACTTC
CSATGGYEQYF
>TRBV25-1|TRBD2|TRBJ2-3|once
TGTGCCAGCAGCCCCGCCGGGACTAGGGTGCCAGATACGCAGTATTTT
CASSPAGTRVPDTQYF
>TRBV10-3|TRBD1|TRBJ2-1|-
TGTGCCATCAGTGTACAGGGGGCGCCCAATGAGCAGTTCTTC
CAISVQGAPNEQFF